This T cell receptor beta chain was obtained from a study of shared clonotypes between healthy human individuals. The V end was cut by 1 base, the J end by 6 bases, with 7 bases between. This CDR3 has 13 residues. Germline V gives CDR1 SGHNT, CDR2 YENEEA. Several immunoSEQ 96-well plates shared each subset's DNA, each plate a replicate. TCRdb keeps only in-frame clones here, not all; method: immunoSEQ multiplex PCR. Here the sample spans 950,000 to 1,200,000 clones, 70% to 85% being singletons. This clone was counted ten times or more. This sample includes further DNA sequences coding for the same CDR3.

The sequence was obtained from a man in his late teens or twenties in good health. Some clones in this sample may be carry-over from other donors' samples. This rearrangement joins TRBV11-3 to TRBJ2-1; D remains ambiguous. The specimen sequenced was memory CD4+ T cells from PBMCs. Documented subset: CD45RA-negative fraction. CDR3 coding DNA: TGTGCCAGCAGCTTAGGCCCCCCCAATGAGCAGTTCTTC. The encoded protein is CASSLGPPNEQFF.